This TCR beta chain was captured by sequencing in a study of control samples from healthy donors and cancer patients. Sequenced by immunoSEQ multiplex PCR; TCRdb stores in-frame clones only, minus some. The sample lists 120,000 or so clones, around 87% occurring once. The CDR3 has 14 amino acids. With 10 bases removed from V and 10 bases from J, the gap between germline ends came to 25 bases. The germline gives CDR1 LNHDA, CDR2 SQIVND (reference sequence). What was sequenced was blood. The chain links TRBV19 to TRBJ1-1; TRBD1 might be the D (6 bases). This TCR was recovered from a man aged 60-69 years in good health. CDR3 bases: TGTGCCACCCAGCCGGGACACGGAGGCGAAGCAGCTTTCTTT. It is translated as CATQPGHGGEAAFF. Full variable domain (outside the CDR3, taken from reference TRBV19 and TRBJ1-1): DGGITQSPKYLFRKEGQNVTLSCEQNLNHDAMYWYRQDPGQGLRLIYYSQIVNDFQKGDIAEGYSVSREKKESFPLTVTSAQKNPTAFYLCATQPGHGGEAAFFGQGTRLTVV.